Listed below are T cell receptor beta chains from one sample, sequenced in a study of breast tumors, draining lymph nodes, adjacent tissues. MiXCR, run by TCRdb on the multiplex PCR reads, gives a single entry per CDR3 protein. Of about 52,000 distinct CDR3 sequences detected, approximately 45% appear once; the ten largest clones hold about 10%. Sequencing used breast tumor tissue. The receptors were sampled from a female donor with breast cancer. Some clones in this sample may be carry-over from other donors' samples. Each CDR3 is given with its conserved first and last residue. The order of the fields is clone size, J gene, CDR3 length, V gene, D gene, CDR3 protein, CDR3 DNA. D genes are given only for firm matches. Size tells how often a clone was seen (once, few, many) or the class of an expanded clone, and some rows leave it out.

abundance: .
j_gene: TRBJ2-1
len: 18
v_gene: TRBV7-2
d_gene: TRBD2
CDR3aa: CASSQDLGLAGGPDEQFF
CDR3nt: TGTGCCAGCAGCCAAGATCTAGGACTAGCGGGAGGGCCCGATGAGCAGTTCTTC

abundance: .
j_gene: TRBJ2-3
len: 14
v_gene: TRBV19
d_gene: TRBD1
CDR3aa: CASSMRQGADTQYF
CDR3nt: TGTGCCAGTAGTATGCGACAGGGAGCAGATACGCAGTATTTT

abundance: .
j_gene: TRBJ2-7
len: 15
v_gene: TRBV29-1
d_gene: TRBD2
CDR3aa: CSVLTSPIPSYEQYF
CDR3nt: TGCAGCGTCCTGACTAGCCCCATCCCCTCCTACGAGCAGTACTTC

abundance: .
j_gene: TRBJ2-2
len: 14
v_gene: TRBV11-1
d_gene: TRBD2
CDR3aa: CASSLLAGTGELFF
CDR3nt: TGTGCCAGCAGCTTATTAGCGGGCACCGGGGAGCTGTTTTTT

abundance: many
j_gene: TRBJ1-2
len: 14
v_gene: TRBV12-3/TRBV12-4
d_gene: TRBD1
CDR3aa: CASSLQGEGYGYTF
CDR3nt: TGTGCCAGCAGTTTACAGGGGGAAGGCTATGGCTACACCTTC

abundance: .
j_gene: TRBJ2-1
len: 15
v_gene: TRBV9
d_gene: TRBD2
CDR3aa: CASSEGGQGEGEQFF
CDR3nt: TGTGCCAGCAGCGAGGGAGGGCAGGGAGAGGGTGAGCAGTTCTTC

abundance: many
j_gene: TRBJ2-5
len: 16
v_gene: TRBV4-2
d_gene: .
CDR3aa: CASSWGRGVGQETQYF
CDR3nt: TGTGCCAGCAGTTGGGGGCGCGGGGTAGGGCAAGAGACCCAGTACTTC

abundance: many
j_gene: TRBJ1-5
len: 14
v_gene: TRBV5-6
d_gene: .
CDR3aa: CASSLRGMGQPQHF
CDR3nt: TGTGCCAGCAGCTTACGGGGGATGGGTCAGCCCCAGCATTTT

abundance: many
j_gene: TRBJ2-5
len: 13
v_gene: TRBV30
d_gene: .
CDR3aa: CAWSVPALEVQYF
CDR3nt: TGTGCCTGGAGTGTACCCGCCCTAGAGGTCCAGTACTTC

abundance: many
j_gene: TRBJ2-2
len: 13
v_gene: TRBV7-3
d_gene: .
CDR3aa: CASRIGNTGELFF
CDR3nt: TGTGCCAGCCGGATCGGGAACACCGGGGAGCTGTTTTTT

abundance: .
j_gene: TRBJ2-5
len: 9
v_gene: TRBV20-1
d_gene: .
CDR3aa: CSARETQYF
CDR3nt: TGCAGTGCTAGAGAGACCCAGTACTTC

abundance: .
j_gene: TRBJ2-5
len: 12
v_gene: TRBV25-1
d_gene: .
CDR3aa: CARDGGAETQYF
CDR3nt: TGTGCCAGAGACGGGGGCGCGGAGACCCAGTACTTC

abundance: many
j_gene: TRBJ1-2
len: 14
v_gene: TRBV5-1
d_gene: TRBD1
CDR3aa: CASSLETGLEGYTF
CDR3nt: TGCGCCAGCAGCTTGGAGACAGGGCTGGAGGGCTACACCTTC

abundance: .
j_gene: TRBJ1-2
len: 16
v_gene: TRBV6-1
d_gene: TRBD1
CDR3aa: CASCVKNTGTGQGYTF
CDR3nt: TGTGCCAGCTGTGTCAAGAACACCGGGACAGGGCAAGGCTACACCTTC

abundance: .
j_gene: TRBJ2-1
len: 13
v_gene: TRBV20-1
d_gene: .
CDR3aa: CSAREDYRNGQFF
CDR3nt: TGCAGTGCTAGAGAGGACTACCGTAATGGGCAGTTCTTC

abundance: .
j_gene: TRBJ2-3
len: 15
v_gene: TRBV7-6
d_gene: .
CDR3aa: CARSLVEGEADTQYF
CDR3nt: TGTGCCCGCAGCTTAGTAGAGGGCGAGGCAGATACGCAGTATTTT

abundance: many
j_gene: TRBJ2-3
len: 17
v_gene: TRBV4-2
d_gene: TRBD2
CDR3aa: CASSQVRAGVSTDTQYF
CDR3nt: TGTGCCAGCAGCCAGGTGAGGGCGGGAGTAAGCACAGATACGCAGTATTTT

abundance: many
j_gene: TRBJ1-4
len: 14
v_gene: TRBV2
d_gene: TRBD1
CDR3aa: CASRLTGSNEKLFF
CDR3nt: TGTGCCAGCAGACTGACAGGGTCGAATGAAAAACTGTTTTTT

abundance: few
j_gene: TRBJ1-5
len: 14
v_gene: TRBV9
d_gene: .
CDR3aa: CASSESGSNQPQHF
CDR3nt: TGTGCCAGCAGCGAGTCGGGGAGCAATCAGCCCCAGCATTTT

abundance: .
j_gene: TRBJ2-5
len: 11
v_gene: TRBV7-3
d_gene: .
CDR3aa: CASLKGETQYF
CDR3nt: TGTGCCAGCCTCAAAGGGGAGACCCAGTACTTC

abundance: .
j_gene: TRBJ2-3
len: 14
v_gene: TRBV7-2
d_gene: TRBD2
CDR3aa: CASSPSGNTDTQYF
CDR3nt: TGTGCCAGCAGCCCTAGCGGGAACACAGATACGCAGTATTTT

abundance: many
j_gene: TRBJ2-2
len: 15
v_gene: TRBV30
d_gene: TRBD2
CDR3aa: CAWSRVAGDTGELFF
CDR3nt: TGTGCCTGGAGTCGGGTAGCGGGAGACACCGGGGAGCTGTTTTTT

abundance: many
j_gene: TRBJ2-3
len: 16
v_gene: TRBV7-2
d_gene: TRBD1
CDR3aa: CASSPQGKIITDTQYF
CDR3nt: TGTGCCAGCAGCCCACAGGGGAAGATCATTACAGATACGCAGTATTTT

abundance: many
j_gene: TRBJ1-4
len: 15
v_gene: TRBV18
d_gene: .
CDR3aa: CASSPPGQNNEKLFF
CDR3nt: TGTGCCAGCTCACCCCCCGGTCAGAACAATGAAAAACTGTTTTTT

abundance: .
j_gene: TRBJ1-4
len: 15
v_gene: TRBV2
d_gene: .
CDR3aa: CAGSAGGATNEKLFF
CDR3nt: TGTGCCGGCAGTGCAGGAGGCGCAACTAATGAAAAACTGTTTTTT

abundance: many
j_gene: TRBJ1-1
len: 17
v_gene: TRBV15
d_gene: .
CDR3aa: CATSRRGRPMMNTEAFF
CDR3nt: TGTGCCACCAGCCGACGGGGGAGGCCTATGATGAACACTGAAGCTTTCTTT

abundance: .
j_gene: TRBJ2-3
len: 17
v_gene: TRBV10-1
d_gene: TRBD2
CDR3aa: CASSDGTSGSLQGTQYF
CDR3nt: TGCGCCAGCAGTGACGGGACTAGCGGGAGTCTTCAGGGTACGCAGTATTTT

abundance: once
j_gene: TRBJ2-1
len: 14
v_gene: TRBV28
d_gene: TRBD1
CDR3aa: CASTGTGSYNERFF
CDR3nt: TGTGCCAGCACCGGGACAGGGTCCTACAATGAGCGGTTCTTC

abundance: .
j_gene: TRBJ2-3
len: 16
v_gene: TRBV19
d_gene: .
CDR3aa: CASSPPYRASTDTQYF
CDR3nt: TGTGCCAGTAGTCCTCCTTACCGTGCTAGCACAGATACGCAGTATTTT

abundance: many
j_gene: TRBJ1-2
len: 13
v_gene: TRBV30
d_gene: TRBD1
CDR3aa: CAWTTGGASGYTF
CDR3nt: TGTGCCTGGACGACAGGGGGCGCCTCTGGCTACACCTTC

abundance: many
j_gene: TRBJ2-3
len: 14
v_gene: TRBV7-9
d_gene: .
CDR3aa: CASSRGTSTDTQYF
CDR3nt: TGTGCCAGCAGCCGCGGGACAAGCACAGATACGCAGTATTTT

abundance: .
j_gene: TRBJ1-2
len: 14
v_gene: TRBV3-1
d_gene: .
CDR3aa: CASSQKTQDYGYTF
CDR3nt: TGTGCCAGCAGCCAAAAAACACAAGACTATGGTTACACCTTC

abundance: many
j_gene: TRBJ2-7
len: 15
v_gene: TRBV20-1
d_gene: .
CDR3aa: CSAREPEGRGYEQYF
CDR3nt: TGCAGTGCTAGAGAACCGGAGGGCCGGGGGTACGAGCAGTACTTC

abundance: .
j_gene: TRBJ1-5
len: 13
v_gene: TRBV2
d_gene: .
CDR3aa: CASSQDRNQSQHF
CDR3nt: TGTGCCAGCAGCCAAGACAGGAATCAGTCCCAGCACTTT

abundance: many
j_gene: TRBJ2-6
len: 15
v_gene: TRBV28
d_gene: .
CDR3aa: CASSLSLSGANVLTF
CDR3nt: TGTGCCAGCAGTTTATCACTATCTGGGGCCAACGTCCTGACTTTC

abundance: many
j_gene: TRBJ1-5
len: 15
v_gene: TRBV12-3/TRBV12-4
d_gene: .
CDR3aa: CASSLRSGGNQPQHF
CDR3nt: TGTGCCAGCAGTTTAAGGTCAGGAGGGAATCAGCCCCAGCATTTT

abundance: .
j_gene: TRBJ1-2
len: 15
v_gene: TRBV10-3
d_gene: .
CDR3aa: CAISHNGANGYGYTF
CDR3nt: TGTGCCATCAGTCACAACGGGGCCAACGGCTATGGCTACACCTTC

abundance: .
j_gene: TRBJ1-3
len: 14
v_gene: TRBV7-9
d_gene: .
CDR3aa: CASSSRTAGNTIYF
CDR3nt: TGTGCCAGCAGTTCAAGGACGGCTGGAAACACCATATATTTT

abundance: .
j_gene: TRBJ2-7
len: 14
v_gene: TRBV27
d_gene: TRBD1
CDR3aa: CASKKTGVPYEQYF
CDR3nt: TGTGCCAGCAAAAAGACAGGGGTCCCCTACGAGCAGTACTTC

abundance: .
j_gene: TRBJ1-1
len: 14
v_gene: TRBV7-9
d_gene: .
CDR3aa: CASRTGLANTEAFF
CDR3nt: TGTGCCAGCAGGACGGGACTAGCGAACACTGAAGCTTTCTTT

abundance: many
j_gene: TRBJ2-3
len: 15
v_gene: TRBV20-1
d_gene: TRBD1
CDR3aa: CSARGHRGVTDTQYF
CDR3nt: TGCAGTGCTAGAGGCCACAGGGGAGTAACAGATACGCAGTATTTT